These 11 T cell receptor beta chains share one sample of origin, sequenced in a study of blood T cell repertoires in COVID-19. Profiling relied on immunoSEQ multiplex PCR, and the TCRdb table lists in-frame clones only, not all of them. The table shows roughly 130,000 clones, with 80% to 90% occurring only once. The sample was PBMCs or T cells enriched from blood (not recorded which). The receptors come from a woman in her 50s who had recovered from COVID-19.

This chain connects TRBV3-1 (or the pseudogene TRBV3-2) to TRBJ2-5, with no clear D. Trimming took off 5 bases at V and 5 bases at J, with 6 bases between the two ends. The CDR3 sequence is 11 residues long. Germline V lookup: CDR1 LGHDT, CDR2 YNNKEL (reference sequence). The CDR3 loop is CASSSSETQYF. CDR3 nucleotide sequence: TGTGCCAGCAGCTCCTCGGAGACCCAGTACTTC.

CDR3 residues: CASRYRGGYSNQPQHF. CDR3 DNA: TGTGCCAGCAGATACAGGGGCGGTTATAGCAATCAGCCCCAGCATTTT. V and J are TRBV28 and TRBJ1-5; 7 nucleotides agree with TRBD1. The germline CDR1 and CDR2 sequences are MDHEN and SYDVKM. V lost 6 bases to trimming and J lost 0 bases; unmatched junction nucleotides: 8. The CDR3 extends over 16 amino acids.

The V and J genes are TRBV7-2 and TRBJ2-7; no reliable D call. The CDR3 extends over 13 amino acids. V was trimmed by 1 base and J by 5 bases, leaving 9 bases between them. CDR1 SGHTA and CDR2 FQGNSA come from the germline V gene. The DNA of the CDR3 is TGTGCCAGCAGCTTAGTTCCCCCCAACGAGCAGTACTTC. Protein sequence: CASSLVPPNEQYF.

The V gene is TRBV30, the J gene TRBJ2-3; possibly TRBD2 for D (5 bases). This CDR3 contains 16 residues. Germline V gene data show CDR1 as GTSNPN and CDR2 as SVGIG (reference sequence). V lost 2 bases to trimming and J lost 5 bases, with 20 bases between them. The CDR3 nucleotides read TGTGCCTGGAGTTCTATATACAATCGGGGTGTAGATACGCAGTATTTT. Its translation: CAWSSIYNRGVDTQYF.

The rearrangement joins TRBV7-9 to TRBJ2-6, with D maybe TRBD1 (5 bases). V dropped 4 bases and J dropped 1 base, with 11 bases sitting between them. The CDR3 spans 16 residues. Germline V gene sequence: CDR1 SEHNR, CDR2 FQNEAQ (reference sequence). The CDR3 reads CASSSIQGSGANVLTF. The DNA of the CDR3 is TGTGCCAGCAGCTCCATTCAGGGTTCTGGGGCCAACGTCCTGACTTTC.

This clone has only one observation. The chain joins TRBV11-2 to TRBJ1-1, with 8 nucleotides matching TRBD1. Trimming removed 0 bases from V and 8 bases from J; junction bases left unmatched: 8. CDR3 length: 15 amino acids. Looked up from germline, CDR1 is SGHAT and CDR2 is FQNNGV. This CDR3 is CASSLDFAGGMEAFF. The DNA for the CDR3 is TGTGCCAGCAGCTTAGATTTTGCAGGGGGCATGGAAGCTTTCTTT.

The chain has TRBV23-1 and TRBJ1-5, with TRBD1 identical over 7 bases. TRBV23-1 is recorded as an ORF, its role being uncertain. CDR3 size: 15 residues. Trimming cost V 3 bases and J 11 bases; bases outside gene matches: 13. This CDR3 reads CASSQTNTGVYSQHF. In DNA, the CDR3 is TGCGCCAGCAGTCAGACCAATACAGGGGTATATTCCCAGCATTTT.

CDR3: CASSIDRQENTEAFF. CDR3 DNA: TGTGCCAGTAGTATAGATCGACAGGAGAACACTGAAGCTTTCTTT. V is TRBV19 and J is TRBJ1-1; the D gene is possibly TRBD1 (6 bases). The V end lost 0 bases, the J end lost 1 base, and 9 bases lay between the germline ends. Germline CDR1 LNHDA, CDR2 SQIVND (reference sequence). The CDR3 has 15 residues.

V gene TRBV7-8 combines with J gene TRBJ2-7; D is perhaps TRBD2 (5 bases). The length of the CDR3 is 14 residues. Germline V gene lookup returns CDR1 SGHVS and CDR2 FQNEAQ. The germline V and J ends were trimmed by 0 bases and 1 base, with 7 bases remaining between them. This chain's CDR3 is CASSLARLSYEQYF. The CDR3 coding sequence is TGTGCCAGCAGCTTAGCCCGACTATCCTACGAGCAGTACTTC. The full variable domain, rest sourced from reference TRBV7-8 and TRBJ2-7, is GAGVSQSPRYKVAKRGQDVALRCDPISGHVSLFWYQQALGQGPEFLTYFQNEAQLDKSGLPSDRFFAERPEGSVSTLKIQRTQQEDSAVYLCASSLARLSYEQYFGPGTRLTVT.

This rearrangement joins TRBV6-5 to TRBJ1-2, with 9 positions matching TRBD1. This CDR3 comprises 16 residues. V lost 2 bases to trimming and J lost 4 bases; unmatched junction nucleotides: 8. The germline CDR1 and CDR2 sequences are MNHEY and SVGAGI. The CDR3 DNA sequence: TGTGCCAGCAGTTACGAAGCGACAGGGGGTATCTATGGCTACACCTTC. Its translation: CASSYEATGGIYGYTF.

The rearrangement links TRBV18 to TRBJ2-5; 7 nucleotides line up with TRBD2. Per germline, CDR1 KGHSH and CDR2 LQKENI. The CDR3 length is 15 residues. After removal of 5 bases from V and 0 bases from J, the junction contained 6 bases not matched to a gene. The chain's CDR3 is CASSTSGVYQETQYF. The CDR3 nucleotides are TGTGCCAGCTCAACGAGCGGGGTGTACCAAGAGACCCAGTACTTC.